The TCR beta chain under discussion was sequenced for a study of monozygotic twins with inflammatory bowel disease. The germline V gene encodes CDR1 SGHRS and CDR2 YFSETQ. The CDR3 consists of 16 residues. Each CDR3 protein gets one entry in TCRdb, which reprocessed the 5' RACE reads and gives no DNA. The sample table sets out approximately 400,000 distinct CDR3 sequences. This clonotype was obtained from a human donor with ulcerative colitis or Crohn's disease, or a healthy co-twin of an affected twin (not recorded which). The sequencing input was blood. J is TRBJ1-4 and V is TRBV5-1; TCRdb lists TRBD1, though no DNA is available to test this call. This CDR3 is CASSLGTGSTNEKLFF.